This TCR beta chain is from a study of T cells after yellow fever vaccination. Study conclusions and caveats: Weaker overall was a secondary response that nonetheless peaked faster, on day 5 versus 15. FACS-sorted repertoires could contain abundant clonotypes contaminating from the bulk population.

V lost 0 bases to trimming and J lost 4 bases; unmatched junction nucleotides: 3. The CDR3 sequence is 16 residues long. In germline, CDR1 is MNHEY, CDR2 SVGAGI. For TCR, cDNA came from 5'RACE template switching, which added a universal primer site and UMIs. One entry per CDR3 protein, called by TCRdb with MiXCR from the 5' RACE reads. The top ten clones hold about 3.7% of a sample with some 320,000 distinct CDR3 sequences, around 10% of them seen once. As concerns this clonotype: The antigen remains unidentified.

The source material was CD4+ T cells sorted from PBMCs, sampled 5 days after the yellow fever booster vaccination. This receptor was obtained from a young man who received the YFV17D yellow fever vaccine. The rearrangement links TRBV6-5 to TRBJ1-6; 7 positions agree with TRBD1. Here the CDR3 reads CASSYSGTEYNSPLHF. In DNA form, the CDR3 reads TGTGCCAGCAGTTACTCGGGGACAGAGTATAATTCACCCCTCCACTTT.